This is a list of T cell receptor beta chains from one sample in a study of T cells in Graves' hyperthyroidism and ophthalmopathy. Each CDR3 protein gets one entry after TCRdb re-called the multiplex PCR reads with MiXCR. There are a few hundred thousand distinct CDR3 sequences in the sample; 40% to 55% occur only once, and around two fifths lies in the top ten. The sequencing input was peripheral blood or thyroid tissue (not recorded which). The receptors derive from an adult woman with Graves' disease, either hyperthyroidism or ophthalmopathy (not recorded which). Both conserved end residues are part of each CDR3. Fields, in order: clone size, V gene, D gene, J gene, CDR3 DNA, CDR3 protein. D genes are given only for firm matches. For some rows the clone size is stated as once, few or many, or as a class when expanded; others skip it.

.,TRBV29-1,TRBD1,TRBJ2-7,TGCAGCTTGGGACAGGGGGCGTACGGCGAGCAGTACTTC,CSLGQGAYGEQYF
few,TRBV7-9,TRBD1,TRBJ2-1,TGTGCCAGCAGCCGAGCCGGGACAGGGTTCAACAATGAGCAGTTCTTC,CASSRAGTGFNNEQFF
many,TRBV5-1,.,TRBJ2-6,TGCGCCAGCAGCTTGGCTCTGGCGGCAGGGGCCAACGTCCTGACTTTC,CASSLALAAGANVLTF
once,TRBV11-2,.,TRBJ1-2,TGTGCCAGCAGCTTAGGTACAGGGTGGTTGGATGGCTACACCTTC,CASSLGTGWLDGYTF
.,TRBV2,TRBD2,TRBJ2-5,TGTGCTAGCCGGACTAGACGGGGTGAGACCCAGTACTTC,CASRTRRGETQYF
.,TRBV10-3,TRBD1,TRBJ2-5,TGTGCCATCAGTCTGGGACAGGGGGGACGAGAGACCCAGTACTTC,CAISLGQGGRETQYF
.,TRBV10-3,.,TRBJ2-7,TGTGCCATCAGTGACGCCAGCAGCTTGGCCGGCTCCTACGAGCAGTACTTC,CAISDASSLAGSYEQYF
.,TRBV20-1,TRBD2,TRBJ2-5,TGCAGTGTGCGACTAGCGGGGACCCAGTACTTC,CSVRLAGTQYF
many,TRBV2,.,TRBJ1-5,TGTGCCAGCAGCGTAGGGCAGGGCAATCAGCCCCAGCATTTT,CASSVGQGNQPQHF
.,TRBV3-1,.,TRBJ1-1,TGTGCCAGCAGCCCACAAAAAGGTGAAGCTTTCTTT,CASSPQKGEAFF
many,TRBV7-2,.,TRBJ2-7,TGTGCCAGCAGCTTAGCGCAAGTCGACTACGAGCAGTACTTC,CASSLAQVDYEQYF
.,TRBV5-1,TRBD1,TRBJ1-5,TGCGCCAGCAGTTTTACAGGGGGGAGCAATCAGCCCCAGCATTTT,CASSFTGGSNQPQHF
many,TRBV12-3/TRBV12-4,TRBD1,TRBJ1-2,TGTGCCAGCAGACAGGACAGGGGTGGCTTCTACACCTTC,CASRQDRGGFYTF
.,TRBV20-1,.,TRBJ2-5,TGCAGTGCTAGAGATTGGGGCGGAGAGACCCAGTACTTC,CSARDWGGETQYF
.,TRBV7-9,.,TRBJ1-2,TGTGCCAGCAGCCAAGACAGCCTCTATGGCTACACCTTC,CASSQDSLYGYTF
many,TRBV2,.,TRBJ2-2,TGTGCCAGCAGTGACGCGGGACCGAACACCGGGGAGCTGTTTTTT,CASSDAGPNTGELFF
.,TRBV4-3,.,TRBJ1-4,TGCGCCAGCAGCCAAGTTTTCTACGGTGAAAAACTGTTTTTT,CASSQVFYGEKLFF
.,TRBV29-1,TRBD1,TRBJ2-7,TGCAGCGCCATGGACAGGCGGCCCTACGAGCAGTACTTC,CSAMDRRPYEQYF
.,TRBV6-4,.,TRBJ1-4,TGTGCCAGCAGTGATTCCGCCACCTCCGGGACCGTACTTTTAGCAACTAATGAAAAACTGTTTTTT,CASSDSATSGTVLLATNEKLFF
.,TRBV7-8,.,TRBJ2-1,TGTGCCAGCAGACCTTCAGTAAGCTCCTACAATGAGCAGTTCTTC,CASRPSVSSYNEQFF
.,TRBV20-1,.,TRBJ1-2,TGCAGTGCTAGGGGAGGGGACGATGGCTACACCTTC,CSARGGDDGYTF
.,TRBV7-9,.,TRBJ2-7,TGTGCCAGCAGCTCTGCCCCGGGCAGAAGCTACGAGCAGTACTTC,CASSSAPGRSYEQYF
few,TRBV29-1,TRBD1,TRBJ2-7,TGCAGCGTCCTGACAGGGAGAACGTACGAGCAGTACTTC,CSVLTGRTYEQYF
.,TRBV10-3,.,TRBJ2-7,TGTGCCATCAGTGTGGATTACGAGCAGTACTTC,CAISVDYEQYF
.,TRBV7-2,.,TRBJ2-5,TGTGCCAGCAGCTTAGACCAGGGCTGGGAGACCCAGTACTTC,CASSLDQGWETQYF
.,TRBV20-1,TRBD1,TRBJ1-5,TGCAGTGCTAGGTCCAGGGGGTCCCAGCATTTT,CSARSRGSQHF
many,TRBV4-2,.,TRBJ1-1,TGTGCCAGCAGCATAAGCCGGGCCGTGAACACTGAAGCTTTCTTT,CASSISRAVNTEAFF
.,TRBV7-9,.,TRBJ2-5,TGCGCCAGCAGCCAAGTGGCCACTGGAAAAGAGACCCAGTACTTC,CASSQVATGKETQYF
.,TRBV7-2,.,TRBJ2-7,TGTGCCAGCAGCTTAGCGAGAGTAGGAAACGAGCAGTACTTC,CASSLARVGNEQYF
.,TRBV10-3,TRBD2,TRBJ2-3,TGTGCCATCACCGCGACTAGCGGGCGGGATACGCAGTATTTT,CAITATSGRDTQYF
once,TRBV10-3,.,TRBJ2-1,TGTGCCACGACGGGTAGGCGGCCCAATGAGCAGTTCTTC,CATTGRRPNEQFF
many,TRBV5-5,.,TRBJ1-1,TGTGCCAGCAGCTTAGGGGGATCAGGGAACACTGAAGCTTTCTTT,CASSLGGSGNTEAFF
once,TRBV7-2,.,TRBJ2-5,TGTGCCAGCAGCTTAGCTTCAGGGGGGGTGGAGACCCAGTACTTC,CASSLASGGVETQYF
many,TRBV5-1,.,TRBJ2-6,TGCGCCAGCACCACACAGGCAGTTGGGGCCAACGTCCTGACTTTC,CASTTQAVGANVLTF
many,TRBV29-1,.,TRBJ2-2,TGCAGCGGGGATGGGAACACCGGGGAGCTGTTTTTT,CSGDGNTGELFF
once,TRBV5-1,TRBD1,TRBJ1-1,TGCGCCAGCAGCTGGACAGGGCTTTCTGAAGCTTTCTTT,CASSWTGLSEAFF
.,TRBV7-3,.,TRBJ1-1,TGTGCTAAGGACAGCTCATTGAACACTGAAGCTTTCTTT,CAKDSSLNTEAFF
.,TRBV5-1,.,TRBJ1-3,TGCGCCAGCAGCTTAGGGCTGCCGAGCTCTGGAAACACCATATATTTT,CASSLGLPSSGNTIYF
once,TRBV20-1,TRBD1,TRBJ2-7,TGCAGTGCTAGAAGGGACAGGAGTGCCTACGAGCAGTACTTC,CSARRDRSAYEQYF
many,TRBV15,.,TRBJ2-7,TGTGCCACCAGCAAAACGACGGGATACGAGCAGTACTTC,CATSKTTGYEQYF
many,TRBV13,TRBD1,TRBJ1-1,TGTGCCAGCAGCTTAGCGGTAGGACAGGGCGGAACTGAAGCTTTCTTT,CASSLAVGQGGTEAFF
.,TRBV15,TRBD2,TRBJ2-2,TGTGCCACCAGCAGCGGACTAGCGGATACGAACACCGGGGAGCTGTTTTTT,CATSSGLADTNTGELFF
.,TRBV7-9,.,TRBJ2-2,TGTGCCAGCAGCCCTCTCACCGGGGAGCTGTTTTTT,CASSPLTGELFF
once,TRBV12-3/TRBV12-4,TRBD1,TRBJ1-5,TGTGCCAGCAGTCCCTATACGGACAGGGGAAAGCCCCAGCATTTT,CASSPYTDRGKPQHF
many,TRBV2,TRBD1,TRBJ2-7,TGTGCCAGCAGTGTTGGGACAGCCTCCTACGAGCAGTACTTC,CASSVGTASYEQYF
many,TRBV7-9,.,TRBJ1-5,TGTGCCAGCTCGCCCGTGACAGGAGGAAGAAATCAGCCCCAGCATTTT,CASSPVTGGRNQPQHF
.,TRBV6-1,.,TRBJ1-5,TGTGCCAGCATCCGGGAGGGAAACGATCAGCCCCAGCATTTT,CASIREGNDQPQHF
.,TRBV29-1,.,TRBJ2-7,TGCAGCGTTGAAGGGGGAGTAGGTTACGAGCAGTACTTC,CSVEGGVGYEQYF
few,TRBV2,.,TRBJ1-2,TGTGCCAGCAGGGTACAGGCAGATGGCTACACCTTC,CASRVQADGYTF
many,TRBV9,.,TRBJ1-5,TGTGCCAGCAGCGTAGACCCAGAGCCCGGGAGGCCCCAGCATTTT,CASSVDPEPGRPQHF
.,TRBV6-6,TRBD1,TRBJ2-7,TGTGCCAGCAGTCCTAGGGGTGGGACAGAGTACGAGCAGTACTTC,CASSPRGGTEYEQYF
.,TRBV10-3,TRBD1,TRBJ2-5,TGTGCCATCAGTGAGTCTTGGACAGGGGACCAAGAGACCCAGTACTTC,CAISESWTGDQETQYF
many,TRBV7-9,.,TRBJ1-1,TGTGCCAGCAGCTTCACGGAGGACACTGAAGCTTTCTTT,CASSFTEDTEAFF